This T cell receptor beta chain was identified in a study of CXCR3-negative and CXCR3-positive naive CD8 T cells. Study-wide points: Freshly isolated PBMCs were used in most assays, given partial CXCR3 loss after freezing. Memory cells showed distinct TRBV-TRBJ patterns, while the two naive subsets matched. Diversity ran similarly high across both naive subsets but far lower in memory CD8+ cells.

As concerns this clonotype: Its target is not known.

Naive cells were sorted as CD45RO-, CCR7+, CD27+ and CD95-. The CDR3 consists of 14 residues. CDR1 and CDR2 from the germline V gene are SGHDT and YYEEEE. UMI-labeled 5' RACE yielded the TRB cDNA libraries. TCRdb re-called the 5' RACE reads; one entry per CDR3 protein, DNA not given. The specimen's table records over 100,000 distinct CDR3 sequences. The sequencing input was naive CXCR3- CD8+ T cells from blood. Subset in this sample: CD45RO-CCR7+CD27+CD95- naive CD8+ T cells lacking CXCR3 (TNR3-). The J gene is TRBJ1-1, the V gene TRBV5-6. This receptor was obtained from a human donor in good health. Some clones in this sample may be carry-over from other donors' samples. The chain's CDR3 is CASSYLGLGAEAFF.